These T cell receptor beta chains were read from a single sample in a study of T-cell memory formation after mild COVID-19. TCRdb fed the 5' RACE reads into MiXCR, producing one record per CDR3 protein. Of around 510,000 distinct CDR3 sequences detected, roughly a fifth appear once; the ten largest clones hold around 9.2%. Sequencing used PBMCs or a T cell subset sorted from them (not recorded which). The receptors originated from an adult woman who had mild COVID-19 (a few samples of this study predate the infection). Cell type and time point are not known. The conserved cysteine and the conserved F or W are not part of the CDR3 here. The D gene is left open where the match is weak.

d_gene: TRBD1
j_gene: TRBJ1-2
v_gene: TRBV2
CDR3aa: ASSNDRGGYT

d_gene: .
j_gene: TRBJ1-1
v_gene: TRBV6-2/TRBV6-3
CDR3aa: ASTDEGYTEAF

d_gene: TRBD2
j_gene: TRBJ2-2
v_gene: TRBV20-1
CDR3aa: SASLAANTGELF

d_gene: TRBD2
j_gene: TRBJ2-7
v_gene: TRBV20-1
CDR3aa: SATASGNHEQY

d_gene: .
j_gene: TRBJ2-6
v_gene: TRBV4-1
CDR3aa: ASSHDPPPSGANVLT

d_gene: .
j_gene: TRBJ1-1
v_gene: TRBV19
CDR3aa: ASIPRKNPRNTEAF

d_gene: TRBD2
j_gene: TRBJ2-3
v_gene: TRBV5-1
CDR3aa: ASTLSGGSTDTQY

d_gene: .
j_gene: TRBJ1-1
v_gene: TRBV6-5
CDR3aa: ATGGGIRWGNTEAF

d_gene: .
j_gene: TRBJ1-4
v_gene: TRBV19
CDR3aa: ASSPRQALQEKLF

d_gene: TRBD1
j_gene: TRBJ1-3
v_gene: TRBV27
CDR3aa: ASSPRTGMLGNTIY

d_gene: TRBD2
j_gene: TRBJ2-1
v_gene: TRBV20-1
CDR3aa: SARDTSGGRNEQF

d_gene: .
j_gene: TRBJ2-3
v_gene: TRBV18
CDR3aa: ASSFGRAGDTQY

d_gene: .
j_gene: TRBJ2-7
v_gene: TRBV5-4
CDR3aa: ASRPFLSQVYEQY

d_gene: .
j_gene: TRBJ1-1
v_gene: TRBV5-5
CDR3aa: ASSFEGPEAF

d_gene: TRBD1
j_gene: TRBJ1-4
v_gene: TRBV9
CDR3aa: ASSVGTGGSGEKLF

d_gene: TRBD2
j_gene: TRBJ2-2
v_gene: TRBV9
CDR3aa: ASSVKGLGLTGELF

d_gene: .
j_gene: TRBJ2-1
v_gene: TRBV7-6
CDR3aa: ASSSGGGAFDEQF

d_gene: .
j_gene: TRBJ2-2
v_gene: TRBV3-1
CDR3aa: ASSQSGELF

d_gene: TRBD1
j_gene: TRBJ2-7
v_gene: TRBV5-1
CDR3aa: ASSREGQSVYEQY

d_gene: .
j_gene: TRBJ1-1
v_gene: TRBV19
CDR3aa: ASSIDRGPEAF

d_gene: TRBD2
j_gene: TRBJ2-3
v_gene: TRBV11-2
CDR3aa: ASSQPGLAGYSTDTQY

d_gene: .
j_gene: TRBJ1-5
v_gene: TRBV19
CDR3aa: ASSPQEMRARAQH

d_gene: .
j_gene: TRBJ1-5
v_gene: TRBV7-2
CDR3aa: ASSLRGNSNQPQH

d_gene: .
j_gene: TRBJ2-5
v_gene: TRBV18
CDR3aa: ASSPPGGNSETQY

d_gene: .
j_gene: TRBJ1-5
v_gene: TRBV11-3
CDR3aa: ASVASNQPQH

d_gene: TRBD1
j_gene: TRBJ1-1
v_gene: TRBV20-1
CDR3aa: SANRQGSVAEAF

d_gene: .
j_gene: TRBJ2-7
v_gene: TRBV7-9
CDR3aa: ASSLMVGEQY

d_gene: .
j_gene: TRBJ1-2
v_gene: TRBV7-8
CDR3aa: ASSSDSHYGYT

d_gene: .
j_gene: TRBJ1-2
v_gene: TRBV6-5
CDR3aa: ASSLRLIPRPNYGYT

d_gene: TRBD2
j_gene: TRBJ2-1
v_gene: TRBV7-2
CDR3aa: ASSLAPAGVLNEQF

d_gene: .
j_gene: TRBJ1-5
v_gene: TRBV6-2/TRBV6-3
CDR3aa: ASSYGLNQPQH

d_gene: .
j_gene: TRBJ2-7
v_gene: TRBV12-3/TRBV12-4
CDR3aa: ASNLQGSYEQY

d_gene: .
j_gene: TRBJ2-5
v_gene: TRBV27
CDR3aa: ASSTQDRPQETQY

d_gene: .
j_gene: TRBJ2-1
v_gene: TRBV5-1
CDR3aa: ASSLGVRGKANWEQF

d_gene: TRBD1
j_gene: TRBJ2-7
v_gene: TRBV5-1
CDR3aa: ASSLLATGGKNEQY

d_gene: .
j_gene: TRBJ1-4
v_gene: TRBV5-1
CDR3aa: ASSSGPGLFGEKLF

d_gene: .
j_gene: TRBJ2-3
v_gene: TRBV7-8
CDR3aa: ASSSSRSSTDTQY

d_gene: TRBD1
j_gene: TRBJ2-1
v_gene: TRBV29-1
CDR3aa: SVEKTGGVYNEQF

d_gene: TRBD2
j_gene: TRBJ2-2
v_gene: TRBV12-3/TRBV12-4
CDR3aa: ASFLAVGELF

d_gene: TRBD1
j_gene: TRBJ2-1
v_gene: TRBV19
CDR3aa: ASSDRGYEQF

d_gene: TRBD1
j_gene: TRBJ1-1
v_gene: TRBV18
CDR3aa: ASSPRDRVYTEAF

d_gene: .
j_gene: TRBJ2-6
v_gene: TRBV20-1
CDR3aa: SASPFLAGANVLT

d_gene: .
j_gene: TRBJ1-2
v_gene: TRBV27
CDR3aa: ASRVGLQGLGYT

d_gene: TRBD1
j_gene: TRBJ1-3
v_gene: TRBV14
CDR3aa: ASSQPGTGSGNTIY

d_gene: TRBD1
j_gene: TRBJ2-7
v_gene: TRBV4-1
CDR3aa: ASRLQPTGTGDEQY

d_gene: .
j_gene: TRBJ1-2
v_gene: TRBV7-2
CDR3aa: ASSFRGVSQLGGYT

d_gene: .
j_gene: TRBJ1-3
v_gene: TRBV5-1
CDR3aa: ASSLSVAASSGNTIY

d_gene: .
j_gene: TRBJ2-5
v_gene: TRBV20-1
CDR3aa: SARWQGQETQY

d_gene: .
j_gene: TRBJ1-1
v_gene: TRBV30
CDR3aa: AWSVGVSTEAF

d_gene: .
j_gene: TRBJ2-7
v_gene: TRBV14
CDR3aa: ASSQGDFYYEQY

d_gene: .
j_gene: TRBJ2-1
v_gene: TRBV7-2
CDR3aa: ASSLVRDLEQF

d_gene: .
j_gene: TRBJ2-3
v_gene: TRBV5-1
CDR3aa: ASSSWALTDTQY

d_gene: TRBD1
j_gene: TRBJ1-1
v_gene: TRBV18
CDR3aa: ASSPHNPGQGWTEAF

d_gene: TRBD1
j_gene: TRBJ1-2
v_gene: TRBV5-4
CDR3aa: ASSPLVRQGDYGYT

d_gene: .
j_gene: TRBJ2-1
v_gene: TRBV10-3
CDR3aa: AISEGGQSGSYNEQF

d_gene: .
j_gene: TRBJ1-1
v_gene: TRBV5-1
CDR3aa: ASSLAYLDGTEAF

d_gene: .
j_gene: TRBJ2-3
v_gene: TRBV24-1
CDR3aa: ATSDRWGPTDTQY